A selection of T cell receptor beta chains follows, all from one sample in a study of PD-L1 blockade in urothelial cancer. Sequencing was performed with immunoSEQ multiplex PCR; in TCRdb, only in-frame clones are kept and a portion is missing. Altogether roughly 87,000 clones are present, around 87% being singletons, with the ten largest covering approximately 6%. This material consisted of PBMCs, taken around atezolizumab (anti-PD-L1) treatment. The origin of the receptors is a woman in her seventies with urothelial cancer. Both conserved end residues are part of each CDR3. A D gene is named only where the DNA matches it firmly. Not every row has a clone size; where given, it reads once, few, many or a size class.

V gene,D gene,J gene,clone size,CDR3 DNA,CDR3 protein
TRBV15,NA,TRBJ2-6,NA,TGTGCCACCCGCACTGGGGCCGCGGACGGGGCCAACGTCCTGACTTTC,CATRTGAADGANVLTF
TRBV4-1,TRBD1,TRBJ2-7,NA,TGCGCCAGCAGCCTCGGACAGGGCTACGAGCAGTACTTC,CASSLGQGYEQYF
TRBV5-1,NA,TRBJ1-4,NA,TGCGCCAGCAGCTTGGAGGACTATTCTAGGGAAAAACTGTTTTTT,CASSLEDYSREKLFF
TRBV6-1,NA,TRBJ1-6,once,TGTGCCAGCAGCCTGACGGGTGATTCACCCCTCCACTTT,CASSLTGDSPLHF
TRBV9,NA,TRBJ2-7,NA,TGTGCCAGCAGCGCAAACTCCTACGAGCAGTACTTC,CASSANSYEQYF
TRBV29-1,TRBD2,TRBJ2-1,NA,TGCAGCGTCCTCGGGACTAGCGGGAGGTCGATCAATGAGCAGTTCTTC,CSVLGTSGRSINEQFF
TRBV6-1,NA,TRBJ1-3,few,TGTGCCAGCAGTGCCGCCCAGGGAAACACCATATATTTT,CASSAAQGNTIYF
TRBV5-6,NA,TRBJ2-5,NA,TGTGCCAGCAGCTTACGGACAGCGTACCAAGAGACCCAGTACTTC,CASSLRTAYQETQYF
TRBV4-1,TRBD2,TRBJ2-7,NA,TGCGCCAGCAGCCTCGGGACTAGCGGGGGTAGCTCCTACGAGCAGTACTTC,CASSLGTSGGSSYEQYF
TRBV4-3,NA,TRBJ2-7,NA,TGCGCCAGCAGCCAAGATTGGGGGCTTTCCTACGAGCAGTACTTC,CASSQDWGLSYEQYF
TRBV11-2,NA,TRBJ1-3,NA,TGTGCCAGCAGCTTAGGCATATCCCAGGGATCTGGAAACACCATATATTTT,CASSLGISQGSGNTIYF
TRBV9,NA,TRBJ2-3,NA,TGTGCCAGCAGCGTAGAGCCCCTAGCGGATACGCAGTATTTT,CASSVEPLADTQYF